A selection of T cell receptor beta chains follows, all from one sample in a study of blood T cell repertoires in COVID-19. Sequencing was performed with immunoSEQ multiplex PCR; in TCRdb, only in-frame clones are kept and a portion is missing. The data contain almost 350,000 clones, about nine tenths of them singletons. Sequencing was done on a sample of PBMCs or T cells enriched from blood (not recorded which). These TCRs come from a woman in her twenties or thirties who had been exposed to COVID-19. The CDR3 runs from the conserved cysteine through the conserved F or W. D genes are given only for firm matches. Expanded clones are given a class, and other clones once, few, many or no size at all.

v_gene	abundance	d_gene	j_gene	CDR3aa	CDR3nt
TRBV14	.	.	TRBJ2-2	CASTDGGANTGELFF	TGTGCCAGCACCGACGGGGGAGCGAACACCGGGGAGCTGTTTTTT
TRBV5-4	.	TRBD1	TRBJ2-1	CASSLEGALGNEQFF	TGTGCCAGCAGCTTGGAGGGGGCCTTGGGGAATGAGCAGTTCTTC
TRBV7-2	.	TRBD2	TRBJ2-3	CASSEASGRAPYTQYF	TGTGCCAGCAGTGAAGCTAGCGGGAGGGCCCCATATACGCAGTATTTT
TRBV5-1	few	TRBD2	TRBJ2-7	CASGSGTQYEQYF	TGCGCCAGCGGCAGCGGGACTCAATACGAGCAGTACTTC
TRBV28	few	.	TRBJ2-7	CASSLSAGWYEQYF	TGTGCCAGCAGTTTATCGGCAGGGTGGTACGAGCAGTACTTC
TRBV30	.	TRBD1	TRBJ1-5	CAWRTLGQYDQPQHF	TGTGCCTGGAGGACCCTGGGACAGTATGATCAGCCCCAGCATTTT
TRBV19	few	TRBD2	TRBJ2-1	CASQSSGTRAYNEQFF	TGTGCCAGTCAATCCTCCGGGACTAGAGCCTACAATGAGCAGTTCTTC
TRBV7-9	.	.	TRBJ2-3	CASGLSNGGLSTDTQYF	TGTGCCAGCGGCCTCTCAAACGGGGGACTCAGCACAGATACGCAGTATTTT
TRBV7-9	.	.	TRBJ1-4	CASSFVDEKLFF	TGTGCCAGCAGCTTCGTAGATGAAAAACTGTTTTTT
TRBV18	.	TRBD2	TRBJ2-7	CASSPLGTSGTYEQYF	TGTGCCAGCTCACCTCTCGGGACTAGCGGGACCTACGAGCAGTACTTC
TRBV5-4	.	TRBD2	TRBJ2-5	CASSLGLAGAETQYF	TGTGCCAGCAGCTTGGGACTAGCGGGAGCAGAGACCCAGTACTTC
TRBV7-9	.	.	TRBJ1-5	CASSSTRSKDSNQPQHF	TGTGCCAGCAGCTCGACAAGAAGCAAAGATAGCAATCAGCCCCAGCATTTT
TRBV15	.	TRBD2	TRBJ2-3	CATSREELAGFSTDTQYF	TGTGCCACCAGCAGGGAAGAACTAGCGGGGTTTAGCACAGATACGCAGTATTTT
TRBV6-5	.	.	TRBJ2-5	CASTSPGERGETQYF	TGTGCCAGCACCTCACCCGGGGAGAGGGGGGAGACCCAGTACTTC
TRBV27	.	.	TRBJ1-2	CASSLSGVAGRDYGYTF	TGTGCCAGCAGTTTATCCGGCGTGGCGGGGCGGGACTATGGCTACACCTTC
TRBV7-8	.	TRBD1	TRBJ1-5	CASSSQGAGVEKPQHF	TGTGCCAGCAGCTCACAGGGGGCTGGGGTAGAGAAGCCCCAGCATTTT
TRBV7-2	.	.	TRBJ1-5	CASSFAWGDQPQHF	TGTGCCAGCAGCTTTGCTTGGGGGGATCAGCCCCAGCATTTT
TRBV7-6	.	.	TRBJ1-6	CASSLGQDNSPLHF	TGTGCCAGCAGCTTAGGACAGGATAATTCACCCCTCCACTTT
TRBV10-3	.	.	TRBJ2-7	CAITGDSSYEQYF	TGTGCCATCACGGGGGACAGCTCCTACGAGCAGTACTTC
TRBV7-2	.	TRBD2	TRBJ2-3	CASSSLSGRTQSRDTQYF	TGTGCCAGCAGCTCCCTTAGCGGGAGGACCCAAAGCAGGGACACGCAGTATTTT
TRBV29-1	.	TRBD1	TRBJ2-3	CSVGGTGAGDTQYF	TGCAGCGTTGGAGGGACAGGGGCGGGAGATACGCAGTATTTT
TRBV29-1	.	TRBD2	TRBJ2-3	CSVSNPGLAGSLSDTQYF	TGCAGCGTCTCCAATCCGGGACTAGCGGGATCTCTCTCAGATACGCAGTATTTT
TRBV7-6	.	TRBD2	TRBJ2-5	CASSSIAGEAETQYF	TGTGCCAGCAGCTCCATAGCGGGAGAGGCAGAGACCCAGTACTTC
TRBV11-2	.	TRBD2	TRBJ2-5	CASSSVTSGRWETQYF	TGTGCCAGCAGCTCTGTGACTAGCGGGAGATGGGAGACCCAGTACTTC
TRBV3-1/TRBV3-2	few	.	TRBJ2-3	CASSPGLPQDTQYF	TGTGCCAGCAGCCCTGGTCTCCCACAGGATACGCAGTATTTT
TRBV14	.	.	TRBJ2-1	CASSQGYAWQGFF	TGTGCCAGCAGCCAAGGATATGCCTGGCAGGGTTTCTTC
TRBV14	.	.	TRBJ2-2	CASSQGARSTGELFF	TGTGCCAGCAGCCAAGGTGCTCGGAGCACCGGGGAGCTGTTTTTT
TRBV7-6	.	.	TRBJ1-5	CASSLWGGNQPQHF	TGTGCCAGCAGCTTATGGGGCGGCAATCAGCCCCAGCATTTT
TRBV14	.	TRBD1	TRBJ2-7	CASSHRTGSSYEQYF	TGTGCCAGCAGCCACAGGACAGGGAGCTCCTACGAGCAGTACTTC
TRBV4-1	once	TRBD1	TRBJ1-5	CASSPARDRKNQPQHF	TGCGCCAGCAGTCCAGCCCGGGACAGAAAAAATCAGCCCCAGCATTTT
TRBV14	.	.	TRBJ1-1	CASSQRAGVDTEAFF	TGTGCCAGCAGCCAAAGGGCAGGGGTCGACACTGAAGCTTTCTTT
TRBV7-6	.	.	TRBJ2-3	CASSLGHASSTDTQYF	TGTGCCAGCAGCTTGGGACACGCGTCTAGCACAGATACGCAGTATTTT
TRBV19	.	.	TRBJ1-1	CASSIRSLEAEAFF	TGTGCCAGTAGTATCAGATCCCTCGAGGCTGAAGCTTTCTTT
TRBV7-8	.	.	TRBJ1-5	CASSLGALGNQPQHF	TGTGCCAGCAGCTTAGGGGCCCTCGGCAATCAGCCCCAGCATTTT
TRBV7-9	.	.	TRBJ2-7	CASSLMSGISYEQYF	TGTGCCAGCAGCTTGATGTCAGGTATTTCCTACGAGCAGTACTTC
TRBV6-6	.	TRBD2	TRBJ2-7	CASNYTPGTSDNLRKLATIYEQYF	TGTGCCAGCAACTACACGCCCGGGACTAGCGACAATCTACGAAAACTAGCGACAATCTACGAGCAGTACTTC
TRBV11-1	.	.	TRBJ2-7	CASSLTTTSYEQYF	TGTGCCAGCAGCTTAACTACTACCTCCTACGAGCAGTACTTC
TRBV5-1	.	.	TRBJ2-5	CASSPGRLGETQYF	TGCGCCAGCAGCCCGGGCCGACTAGGGGAGACCCAGTACTTC
TRBV7-9	.	.	TRBJ1-1	CASSPLANTEAFF	TGTGCCAGCAGCCCCCTGGCGAACACTGAAGCTTTCTTT
TRBV28	.	TRBD2	TRBJ2-3	CASSLSNTGLAGLTDTQYF	TGTGCCAGCAGTTTATCAAACACTGGACTAGCGGGACTCACAGATACGCAGTATTTT
TRBV19	.	TRBD1	TRBJ2-1	CASSRGLLRGSSYNEQFF	TGTGCCAGTAGCAGGGGGCTTCTCCGGGGGTCCTCCTACAATGAGCAGTTCTTC
TRBV11-2	.	TRBD2	TRBJ2-1	CASSLFWLGGRAKNEQFF	TGTGCCAGCAGCTTATTTTGGTTGGGCGGGAGGGCCAAAAATGAGCAGTTCTTC
TRBV24-1	once	.	TRBJ1-2	CATSVTGQNYGYTF	TGTGCCACCAGTGTGACCGGACAGAACTATGGCTACACCTTC
TRBV10-2	once	TRBD1	TRBJ2-2	CASGTGGTGELFF	TGCGCCAGCGGGACAGGGGGGACCGGGGAGCTGTTTTTT
TRBV10-1	.	.	TRBJ2-5	CASSSRGRETQYF	TGCGCCAGCAGTAGCAGGGGACGGGAGACCCAGTACTTC
TRBV28	.	TRBD1	TRBJ2-7	CASSKPQGADEQYF	TGTGCCAGCAGTAAGCCCCAGGGGGCTGACGAGCAGTACTTC
TRBV6-5	.	.	TRBJ1-1	CASSSGGNTEAFF	TGTGCCAGCAGTTCCGGGGGGAACACTGAAGCTTTCTTT
TRBV10-3	.	.	TRBJ2-5	CAISESGLAAQETQYF	TGTGCCATCAGTGAGTCGGGCTTGGCAGCTCAAGAGACCCAGTACTTC
TRBV20-1	.	TRBD2	TRBJ2-1	CSASFGLAGFQFF	TGCAGTGCTAGTTTCGGACTAGCGGGATTTCAGTTCTTC
TRBV28	.	.	TRBJ1-1	CASSQGRSLNTEAFF	TGTGCCAGCAGTCAGGGGCGATCGTTGAACACTGAAGCTTTCTTT
TRBV24-1	.	.	TRBJ2-1	CATSDGLLRMNEQFF	TGTGCCACCAGTGATGGGCTTCTTAGAATGAATGAGCAGTTCTTC
TRBV20-1	.	.	TRBJ1-5	CSASGRINQPQHF	TGCAGTGCTAGTGGCAGAATCAATCAGCCCCAGCATTTT
TRBV7-8	.	TRBD1	TRBJ1-1	CASSPWGQGMNTEAFF	TGTGCCAGCAGCCCATGGGGACAGGGAATGAACACTGAAGCTTTCTTT
TRBV7-9	.	.	TRBJ2-7	CASSNSMSTSYEQYF	TGTGCCAGCAGTAATAGTATGTCAACTTCCTACGAGCAGTACTTC
TRBV6-5	.	TRBD1	TRBJ2-3	CASSYRRTGMDTQYF	TGTGCCAGCAGTTACCGTCGGACAGGGATGGATACGCAGTATTTT
TRBV7-6	.	TRBD1	TRBJ2-7	CASSLAGQGIGEQYF	TGTGCCAGCAGCTTAGCGGGACAGGGAATCGGCGAGCAGTACTTC
TRBV4-2	.	TRBD2	TRBJ2-3	CASSPLAGGTDTQYF	TGTGCCAGCAGCCCGCTAGCGGGAGGCACAGATACGCAGTATTTT
TRBV2	.	.	TRBJ2-7	CATRDSSAGEQYF	TGTGCCACACGCGACTCTAGCGCGGGCGAGCAGTACTTC
TRBV28	.	.	TRBJ1-4	CASTDTRGTGEKLFF	TGTGCCAGCACTGATACAAGGGGCACTGGTGAAAAACTGTTTTTT